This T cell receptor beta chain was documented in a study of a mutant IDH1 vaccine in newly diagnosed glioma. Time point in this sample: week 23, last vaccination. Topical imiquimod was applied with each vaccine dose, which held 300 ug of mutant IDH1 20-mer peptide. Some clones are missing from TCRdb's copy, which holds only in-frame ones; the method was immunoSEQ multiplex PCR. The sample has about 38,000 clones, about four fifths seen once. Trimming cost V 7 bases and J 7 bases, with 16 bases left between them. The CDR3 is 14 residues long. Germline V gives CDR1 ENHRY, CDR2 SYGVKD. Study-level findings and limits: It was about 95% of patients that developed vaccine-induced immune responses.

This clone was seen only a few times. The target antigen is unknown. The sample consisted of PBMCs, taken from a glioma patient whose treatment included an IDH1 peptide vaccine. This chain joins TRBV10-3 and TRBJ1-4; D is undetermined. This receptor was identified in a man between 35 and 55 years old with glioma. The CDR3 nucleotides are TGTGCCATCAACGGAGGAGCCCCAAGTGAAAAACTGTTTTTT. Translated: CAINGGAPSEKLFF.